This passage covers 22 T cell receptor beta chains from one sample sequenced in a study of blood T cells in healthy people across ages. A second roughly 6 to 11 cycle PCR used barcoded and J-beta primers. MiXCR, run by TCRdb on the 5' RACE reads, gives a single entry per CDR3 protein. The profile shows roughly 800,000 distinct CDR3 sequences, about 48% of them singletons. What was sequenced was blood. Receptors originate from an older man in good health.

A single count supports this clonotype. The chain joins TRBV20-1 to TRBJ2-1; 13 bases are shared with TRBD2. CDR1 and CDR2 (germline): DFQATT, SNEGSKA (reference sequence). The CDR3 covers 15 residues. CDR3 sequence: CSARRTSGSGNEQFF. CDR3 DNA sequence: TGCAGCGCCCGACGGACTAGCGGGAGTGGGAATGAGCAGTTCTTC.

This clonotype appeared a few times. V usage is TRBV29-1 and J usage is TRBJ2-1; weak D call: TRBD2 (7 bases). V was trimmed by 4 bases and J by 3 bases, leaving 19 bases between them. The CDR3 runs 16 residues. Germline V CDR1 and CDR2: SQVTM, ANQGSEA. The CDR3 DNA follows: TGCAGCGTTGCTGGGGGTTTGGGGGGGCACTACAATGAGCAGTTCTTC. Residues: CSVAGGLGGHYNEQFF.

CDR3 nucleotides: TGTGCCAGCAGCTTAACGGGGAGGGTAGCTAATGAGCAGTTCTTC. Protein: CASSLTGRVANEQFF. This chain joins TRBV7-3 and TRBJ2-1, with 7 nucleotides matching TRBD2. CDR3 length: 15 residues. Germline values: CDR1 SGHTA, CDR2 FQGTGA. V gave up 0 bases and J gave up 7 bases; unmatched junction bases: 6.

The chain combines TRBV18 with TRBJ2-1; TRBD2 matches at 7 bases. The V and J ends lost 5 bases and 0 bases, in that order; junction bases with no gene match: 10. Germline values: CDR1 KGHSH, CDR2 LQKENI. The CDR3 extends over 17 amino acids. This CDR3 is CASSAQSGGSSYNEQFF. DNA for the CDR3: TGTGCCAGCTCAGCTCAGTCGGGCGGGAGCTCCTACAATGAGCAGTTCTTC.

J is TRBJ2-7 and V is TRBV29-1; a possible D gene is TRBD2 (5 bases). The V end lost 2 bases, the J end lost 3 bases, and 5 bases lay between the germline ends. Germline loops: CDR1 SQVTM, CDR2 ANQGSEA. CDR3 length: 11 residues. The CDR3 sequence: CSVETSYEQYF. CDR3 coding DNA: TGCAGCGTTGAAACTAGCTACGAGCAGTACTTC.

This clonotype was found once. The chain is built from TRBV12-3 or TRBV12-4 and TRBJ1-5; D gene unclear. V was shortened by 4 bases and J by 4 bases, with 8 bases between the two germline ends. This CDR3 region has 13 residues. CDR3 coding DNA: TGTGCCAGCAGTTGGGCCCCAAATCAGCCCCAGCATTTT. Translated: CASSWAPNQPQHF.

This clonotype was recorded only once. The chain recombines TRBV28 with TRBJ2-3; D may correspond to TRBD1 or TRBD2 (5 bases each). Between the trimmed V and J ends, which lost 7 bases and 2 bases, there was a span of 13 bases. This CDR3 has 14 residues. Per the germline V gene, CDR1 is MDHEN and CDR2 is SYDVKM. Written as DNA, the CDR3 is TGTGCCAGCACCCGGGACGTGCCCACAGATACGCAGTATTTT. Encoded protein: CASTRDVPTDTQYF.

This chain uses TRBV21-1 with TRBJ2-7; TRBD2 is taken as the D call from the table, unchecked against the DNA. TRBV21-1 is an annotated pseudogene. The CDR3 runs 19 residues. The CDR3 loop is CASSKRRLAGVLPVHEQYF. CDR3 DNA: TGTGCCAGCAGCAAAAGGCGACTAGCGGGAGTCTTACCGGTCCACGAGCAGTACTTC.

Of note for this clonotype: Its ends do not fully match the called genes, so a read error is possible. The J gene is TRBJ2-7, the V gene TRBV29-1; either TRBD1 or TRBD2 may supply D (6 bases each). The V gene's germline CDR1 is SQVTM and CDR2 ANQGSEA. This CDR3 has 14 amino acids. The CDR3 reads CSVEKQGGSYGQYF. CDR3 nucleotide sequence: TGCAGCGTTGAAAAACAGGGAGGCTCCTACGGGCAGTACTTC.

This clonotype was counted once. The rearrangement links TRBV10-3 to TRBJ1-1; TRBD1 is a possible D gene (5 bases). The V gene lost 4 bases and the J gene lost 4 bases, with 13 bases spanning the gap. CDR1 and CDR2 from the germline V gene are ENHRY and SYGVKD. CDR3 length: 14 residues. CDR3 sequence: CAISAGRETTEAFF. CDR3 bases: TGTGCCATCAGTGCGGGCAGGGAGACCACTGAAGCTTTCTTT.

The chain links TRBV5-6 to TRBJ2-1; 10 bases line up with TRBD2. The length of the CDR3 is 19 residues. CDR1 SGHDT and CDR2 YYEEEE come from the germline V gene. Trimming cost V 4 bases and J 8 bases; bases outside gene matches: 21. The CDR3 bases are TGTGCCAGCAGCCAACGGCACCTAGAACCGGGACTAGCGATTCATGAGCAGTTCTTC. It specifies CASSQRHLEPGLAIHEQFF.

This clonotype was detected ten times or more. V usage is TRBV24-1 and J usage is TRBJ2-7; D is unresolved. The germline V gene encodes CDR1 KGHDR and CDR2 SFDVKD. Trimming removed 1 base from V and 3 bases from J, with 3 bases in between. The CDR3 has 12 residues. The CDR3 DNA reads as TGTGCCACCAGTGATTTAGGCTACGAGCAGTACTTC. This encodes CATSDLGYEQYF.

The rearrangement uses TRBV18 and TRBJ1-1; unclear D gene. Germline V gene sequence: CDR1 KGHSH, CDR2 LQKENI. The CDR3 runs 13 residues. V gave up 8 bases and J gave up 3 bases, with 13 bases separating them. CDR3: CASSLGQDTEAFF. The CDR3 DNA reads TGTGCCAGCAGCCTCGGGCAAGACACTGAAGCTTTCTTT.

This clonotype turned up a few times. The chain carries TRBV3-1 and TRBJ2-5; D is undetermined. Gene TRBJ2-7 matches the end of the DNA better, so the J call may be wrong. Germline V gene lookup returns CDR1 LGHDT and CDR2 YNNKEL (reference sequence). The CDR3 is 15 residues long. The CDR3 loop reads CASSQGLSSTYEQYF. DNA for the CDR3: TGTGCCAGCAGCCAAGGCCTTAGCTCTACCTACGAGCAGTACTTC.

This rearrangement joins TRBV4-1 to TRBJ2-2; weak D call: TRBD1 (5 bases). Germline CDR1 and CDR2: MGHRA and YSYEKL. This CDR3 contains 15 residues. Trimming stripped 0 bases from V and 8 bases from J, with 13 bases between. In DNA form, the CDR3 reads TGCGCCAGCAGCCAAGATCGGTGGGGCCGGGGGGAGCTGTTTTTT. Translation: CASSQDRWGRGELFF.

The CDR3 bases are TGTGCCAGCAGTTTAGGCAACCGGGCTCAGCCCCAGCATTTT. It translates to CASSLGNRAQPQHF. The chain carries TRBV27 and TRBJ1-5; D gene unclear. V lost 2 bases and J lost 6, with 11 bases in between. CDR1 MNHEY and CDR2 SMNVEV come from the germline V gene (reference sequence). This CDR3 is built from 14 residues.

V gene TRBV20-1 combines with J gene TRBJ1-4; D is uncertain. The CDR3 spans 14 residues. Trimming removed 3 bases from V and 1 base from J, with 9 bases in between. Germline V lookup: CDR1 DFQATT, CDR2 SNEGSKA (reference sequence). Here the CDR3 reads CSARLRQTNEKLFF. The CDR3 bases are TGCAGTGCTAGGCTGCGGCAAACTAATGAAAAACTGTTTTTT.

The CDR3 DNA follows: TGCAGTGCTAGGGGGGCCGGAAATTCACCCCTCCACTTT. Amino acids: CSARGAGNSPLHF. The chain links TRBV20-1 to TRBJ1-6; the D gene is possibly TRBD1 (6 bases). The V end lost 3 bases, the J end lost 7 bases, and 10 bases lay between the germline ends. The CDR3 consists of 13 residues. In germline, CDR1 is DFQATT, CDR2 SNEGSKA (reference sequence).

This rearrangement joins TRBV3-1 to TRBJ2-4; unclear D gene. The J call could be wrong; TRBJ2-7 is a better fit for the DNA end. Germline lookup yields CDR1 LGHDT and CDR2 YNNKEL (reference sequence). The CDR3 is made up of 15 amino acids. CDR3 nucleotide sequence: TGTGCCAGCAGCCAAGCCAACCTAGGACGCGGCGAGCAGTACTTC. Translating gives CASSQANLGRGEQYF.

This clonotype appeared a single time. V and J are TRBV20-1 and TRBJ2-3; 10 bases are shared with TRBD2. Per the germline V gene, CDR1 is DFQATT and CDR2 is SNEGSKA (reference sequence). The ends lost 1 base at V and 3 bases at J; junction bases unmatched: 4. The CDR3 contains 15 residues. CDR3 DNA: TGCAGTGCTAGAGCTCCGGGACTAGCGACAGATACGCAGTATTTT. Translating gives CSARAPGLATDTQYF.

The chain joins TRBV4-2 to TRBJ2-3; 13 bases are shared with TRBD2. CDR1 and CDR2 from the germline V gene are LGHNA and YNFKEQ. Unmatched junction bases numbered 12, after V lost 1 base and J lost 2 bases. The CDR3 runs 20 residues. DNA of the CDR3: TGTGCCAGCAGCCAAGTCAGGGGGGCAGGACTAGCGGGGGACACAGATACGCAGTATTTT. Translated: CASSQVRGAGLAGDTDTQYF.

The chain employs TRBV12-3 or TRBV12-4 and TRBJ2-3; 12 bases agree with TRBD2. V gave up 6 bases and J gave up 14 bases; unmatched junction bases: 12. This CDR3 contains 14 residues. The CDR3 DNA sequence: TGTGCCAGCAGCTCTAGCGGGAGGGGGCGATACGCGTATTTT. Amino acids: CASSSSGRGRYAYF.